The next 31 T cell receptor beta chains were all read from a single sample in a study of blood T cell repertoires in COVID-19. Clones were sequenced by immunoSEQ multiplex PCR, and TCRdb holds only the in-frame ones, with some missing. Of 180,000 or so clones in the sample, around nine tenths are singletons; the top ten hold 3% to 4%. Sequencing was done on a sample of peripheral blood. The source is a man between 18 and 35 years old with active or convalescent COVID-19.

The J gene is TRBJ2-7, the V gene TRBV2; possibly TRBD1 for D (6 bases). Germline V lookup: CDR1 SNHLY, CDR2 FYNNEI. The CDR3 has 15 amino acids. Trimming took 4 bases from V and 2 from J, leaving 15 bases between them. The CDR3 nucleotides are TGTGCCAGCAGTGGATGGGCAGGGGTCCCCTACGAGCAGTACGTC. Its protein is CASSGWAGVPYEQYV.

V is TRBV20-1 and J is TRBJ1-6; D unresolved. Looked up from germline, CDR1 is DFQATT and CDR2 is SNEGSKA (reference sequence). V dropped 7 bases and J dropped 11 bases, with 12 bases sitting between them. This CDR3 is built from 11 residues. CDR3 region: CSVLPGAPLHF. The CDR3 DNA sequence: TGCAGTGTCCTCCCCGGGGCACCCCTCCACTTT.

The CDR3 reads CASSLALWDRVPAIYGYTF. CDR3 in DNA: TGTGCCAGCAGCTTAGCGTTATGGGACAGGGTTCCAGCTATCTATGGCTACACCTTC. The chain recombines TRBV7-4 with TRBJ1-2; 9 nucleotides match TRBD1. CDR1 and CDR2 from the germline V gene are SGHVT and SQSDAQ. The CDR3 extends over 19 amino acids. After removal of 0 bases from V and 4 bases from J, the junction contained 15 bases not matched to a gene.

The chain uses TRBV28 and TRBJ2-5; perhaps TRBD2 as D (6 bases). This CDR3 is 13 amino acids long. Germline values: CDR1 MDHEN, CDR2 SYDVKM. Trimming stripped 5 bases from V and 5 bases from J, with 12 bases between. The CDR3 DNA follows: TGTGCCAGCAGTGGTCCCGGAGGGGAGACCCAGTACTTC. Translation gives CASSGPGGETQYF.

This rearrangement joins TRBV27 to TRBJ2-7, with a weak D call TRBD2 (5 bases). Trimming removed 6 bases at V and 4 bases at J, with 10 bases between. Germline V lookup: CDR1 MNHEY, CDR2 SMNVEV (reference sequence). The CDR3 extends over 12 amino acids. CDR3 nucleotides: TGTGCCAGCAGCGTGGGAGTTTACGAGCAGTACGTC. Translating gives CASSVGVYEQYV.

This clone came up a few times. The chain links TRBV7-3 to TRBJ1-2; TRBD1 is a possible D gene (5 bases). The CDR3 spans 14 residues. Trimming left V 5 bases short and J 2 bases short, with 12 bases between. Germline CDR1 reads SGHTA; CDR2 reads FQGTGA. Written as DNA, the CDR3 is TGTGCCAGCAGCCCCGGGGGGGGGAACTATGGCTACACCTTC. Its protein product is CASSPGGGNYGYTF. Looking up the rest from reference TRBV7-3 and TRBJ1-2 gives the full variable domain: GAGVSQTPSNKVTEKGKYVELRCDPISGHTALYWYRQSLGQGPEFLIYFQGTGAADDSGLPNDRFFAVRPEGSVSTLKIQRTERGDSAVYLCASSPGGGNYGYTFGSGTRLTVV.

The chain joins TRBV28 to TRBJ2-1; D gene ambiguous. The germline V gene encodes CDR1 MDHEN and CDR2 SYDVKM. The CDR3 contains 12 residues. Between the trimmed V and J ends, which lost 5 bases and 6 bases, there was a span of 8 bases. CDR3 residues: CASSLVGNEQFF. DNA of the CDR3: TGTGCCAGCAGTCTAGTGGGCAATGAGCAGTTCTTC.

The chain is built from TRBV6-2 or TRBV6-3 and TRBJ1-5; D not certain. In germline, CDR1 is MNHEY, CDR2 SVGEGT. The length of the CDR3 is 13 residues. Trimming cost V 1 base and J 5 bases, with 6 bases left between them. In DNA, the CDR3 is TGTGCCAGCAGTTACTACCCAGATCAGCCCCAGCATTTT. Translated: CASSYYPDQPQHF.

This clone has a handful of counts. V is TRBV21-1 and J is TRBJ2-7; the table assigns TRBD2, which was not confirmed against the DNA. TRBV21-1 is assigned pseudogene status. The CDR3 has 13 residues. CDR3 sequence: CASSNGISYEQYV. The CDR3 DNA reads as TGTGCCAGCAGCAACGGGATCTCCTACGAGCAGTACGTC.

The chain is built from TRBV2 and TRBJ1-4; D is unresolved. V was clipped by 4 bases and J by 8 bases, with 5 bases between them. Germline CDR1 reads SNHLY; CDR2 reads FYNNEI. This CDR3 is built from 11 residues. The CDR3 coding sequence is TGTGCCAGCAGTGTTCGGGAAAAACTGTTTTTT. Amino acid sequence: CASSVREKLFF.

The chain recombines TRBV15 with TRBJ2-7; weak D call: TRBD2 (5 bases). The germline V gene encodes CDR1 LNHNV and CDR2 YYDKDF (reference sequence). The CDR3 spans 14 residues. Trimming cost V 0 bases and J 4 bases, with 10 bases left between them. CDR3 loop: CATSRDRERYEQYF. The CDR3 coding sequence is TGTGCCACCAGCAGAGATCGGGAACGATACGAGCAGTACTTC.

The chain employs TRBV7-9 and TRBJ1-1; the D gene is possibly TRBD1 (6 bases). CDR3 length equals 17 residues. Germline values: CDR1 SEHNR, CDR2 FQNEAQ (reference sequence). The V end was cut by 6 bases, the J end by 3 bases, with 23 bases between. The CDR3 DNA reads TGTGCCAGCAGTCCGTCGTGGACCCGGGACACTTACACTGAAGCTTTCTTT. It encodes CASSPSWTRDTYTEAFF.

This chain links TRBV10-3 with TRBJ2-5, with D possibly TRBD1 on 5 matching bases. The V end was cut by 11 bases, the J end by 0 bases, with 13 bases between. The CDR3 runs to 13 residues. Germline values: CDR1 ENHRY, CDR2 SYGVKD. The CDR3 region has the DNA TGTGCCTCAAGGAAGGGGCACCAAGAGACCCAGTACTTC. It is translated as CASRKGHQETQYF.

This sequence joins TRBV4-3 and TRBJ2-7; maybe TRBD1 (5 bases). This CDR3 spans 14 amino acids. V lost 0 bases to trimming and J lost 4 bases, with 10 bases between them. CDR1 is LGHNA and CDR2 is YSLEER in the germline V gene. CDR3 sequence reads: CASSQETASYEQYF. The CDR3 DNA sequence: TGCGCCAGCAGCCAAGAGACAGCATCTTACGAGCAGTACTTC.

Here the CDR3 DNA reads TGTGCCAGCAGGGGCCTGTGGGACACAAACTCTGGGGCCAACGTCCTGACTTTC. This encodes CASRGLWDTNSGANVLTF. The rearrangement joins TRBV2 to TRBJ2-6; a possible D gene is TRBD1 (6 bases). The CDR3 extends over 18 amino acids. Germline CDR1 SNHLY, CDR2 FYNNEI. Trimming cost V 6 bases and J 0 bases, with 18 bases left between them.

J is TRBJ2-1 and V is TRBV19; TRBD2 aligns across 8 bases. Per germline, CDR1 LNHDA and CDR2 SQIVND (reference sequence). Unmatched junction bases numbered 10, after V lost 7 bases and J lost 5 bases. The CDR3 spans 15 residues. The CDR3 DNA reads TGTGCCAGTACCGCTACAAGACTAGCGAACAATGAGCAGTTCTTC. It encodes CASTATRLANNEQFF.

The J gene is TRBJ2-7, the V gene TRBV7-2, with D maybe TRBD2 (5 bases). The CDR3 sequence is 15 residues long. The V and J ends lost 5 bases and 2 bases respectively, with 16 bases between them. The V gene's germline CDR1 is SGHTA and CDR2 FQGNSA. In DNA, the CDR3 is TGTGCCAGCAGCCGGGCGATTTCCGGGACCTACGAGCAGTACTTC. It translates to CASSRAISGTYEQYF.

The rearrangement uses TRBV18 and TRBJ2-7, with a possible D match to TRBD1 (6 bases). This CDR3 contains 15 residues. CDR1 is KGHSH and CDR2 is LQKENI in the germline V gene. Trimming removed 6 bases at V and 3 bases at J, with 18 bases between. The CDR3 loop reads CASSQGRNRVYEQYF. CDR3 coding DNA: TGTGCCAGCTCCCAGGGGCGAAACAGGGTCTACGAGCAGTACTTC.

This chain uses TRBV27 with TRBJ1-2, with no clear D. Looked up from germline, CDR1 is MNHEY and CDR2 is SMNVEV (reference sequence). This CDR3 comprises 13 residues. Trimming stripped 0 bases from V and 5 bases from J, with 7 bases between. The CDR3 nucleotides read TGTGCCAGCAGTTTATCATTCGGTTATGGCTACACCTTC. Protein: CASSLSFGYGYTF.

J is TRBJ1-1 and V is TRBV18; D is perhaps TRBD1 (5 bases). Between the trimmed V and J ends, which lost 3 bases and 5 bases, there was a span of 10 bases. The CDR3 extends over 13 amino acids. CDR1 and CDR2 from the germline V gene are KGHSH and LQKENI. The DNA of the CDR3 is TGTGCCAGCTCACCCAGGGCGGATACTGAAGCTTTCTTT. It specifies CASSPRADTEAFF.

V is TRBV6-6 and J is TRBJ2-6; TRBD1 agrees at 8 bases. CDR1 is MNHNY, CDR2 SVGAGI, per germline (reference sequence). After removal of 8 bases from V and 1 base from J, the junction contained 7 bases not matched to a gene. The CDR3 has 16 amino acids. The CDR3 DNA reads TGTGCCAGCGGAGGGACAGGAGGATCTGGGGCCAACGTCCTGACTTTC. The encoded protein is CASGGTGGSGANVLTF.

The chain joins TRBV7-9 to TRBJ1-1, with 7 bases that match TRBD1. J was trimmed by 5 bases and V by 2 bases; bases with no gene match: 11. The CDR3 contains 16 residues. Germline CDR1 reads SEHNR; CDR2 reads FQNEAQ (reference sequence). The CDR3 nucleotides are TGTGCCAGCAGCTTATTGACAGGGTCAGGTGAGACTGAAGCTTTCTTT. Residues: CASSLLTGSGETEAFF.

The V gene is TRBV5-5, the J gene TRBJ1-1; 7 nucleotides line up with TRBD1. CDR1 and CDR2 (germline): SGHKS, YYEKEE (reference sequence). The J segment lost 1 base and the V segment lost 4 bases, leaving 7 bases of the junction unmatched. This CDR3 is built from 15 residues. CDR3 bases: TGTGCCAGCAGCACGGGGGACAGTTGGAACACTGAAGCTTTCTTT. Translation: CASSTGDSWNTEAFF.

The rearrangement joins TRBV19 to TRBJ1-2; perhaps TRBD1 as D (6 bases). CDR3 length: 13 amino acids. The V end lost 3 bases, the J end lost 5 bases, and 10 bases lay between the germline ends. The germline CDR1 and CDR2 sequences are LNHDA and SQIVND (reference sequence). CDR3 nucleotide sequence: TGTGCCAGTAGTATGGGGGCCGATTATGGCTACACCTTC. Translating gives CASSMGADYGYTF.

This clone came up once. The rearrangement uses TRBV6-5 and TRBJ1-5; D is unresolved. Between the trimmed V and J ends, which lost 11 bases and 6 bases, there was a span of 17 bases. This CDR3 has 13 amino acids. Germline lookup yields CDR1 MNHEY and CDR2 SVGAGI. The CDR3 nucleotides are TGTGCCGTCGGTGAGGGAATCTTTCAGCCCCAGCATTTT. Its protein product is CAVGEGIFQPQHF.

J is TRBJ2-2 and V is TRBV28, with D possibly being TRBD2 (5 bases). From germline, CDR1 is MDHEN and CDR2 SYDVKM. CDR3 length: 15 residues. Trimming left V 6 bases short and J 6 bases short, with 17 bases between. CDR3: CASRLEEGFPGELFF. The DNA of the CDR3 is TGTGCCAGCAGGCTGGAGGAAGGGTTCCCCGGGGAGCTGTTTTTT.

V gene TRBV29-1 combines with J gene TRBJ2-7; tentative D call: TRBD1 (5 bases). The CDR3 spans 15 residues. The germline gives CDR1 SQVTM, CDR2 ANQGSEA. The ends were cut back, 0 bases at V and 2 bases at J, with 14 bases in the middle. The CDR3 DNA is TGCAGCGTTGAAGATCTTGGGGCGGAGACCTACGAGCAGTACTTC. This codes for CSVEDLGAETYEQYF.

The gene calls are TRBV2 and TRBJ1-6; TRBD1 matches at 11 bases. The CDR3 covers 14 residues. Germline V gene data show CDR1 as SNHLY and CDR2 as FYNNEI. J lost 9 bases, V lost 7 bases, and 5 bases had no gene match. DNA for the CDR3: TGTGCCAGCATCGCGGGACAGGGGGTTTCACCCCTCCACTTT. Amino acid sequence: CASIAGQGVSPLHF.

This chain joins TRBV11-2 and TRBJ2-5; possibly TRBD2 for D (5 bases). Germline CDR1 reads SGHAT; CDR2 reads FQNNGV. CDR3 length: 15 residues. The V end lost 5 bases, the J end lost 1 base, and 14 bases lay between the germline ends. The CDR3 region is CASSQSSHFQETQYF. The CDR3 region has the DNA TGTGCCAGCAGCCAATCTAGCCACTTCCAAGAGACCCAGTACTTC.

V usage is TRBV10-3 and J usage is TRBJ1-3; D not resolved. V gave up 3 bases and J gave up 0 bases, with 3 bases separating them. This CDR3 is built from 13 residues. The germline V gene has CDR1 ENHRY and CDR2 SYGVKD. In DNA form, the CDR3 reads TGTGCCATCAGTGACAGCTCTGGAAACACCATATATTTT. Translating gives CAISDSSGNTIYF.

The CDR3 sequence: CASSETGGNTIYF. The CDR3 DNA is TGTGCCAGCTCAGAGACAGGTGGAAACACCATATATTTT. The chain carries TRBV18 and TRBJ1-3, with TRBD1 as a possible D gene (6 bases). There are 13 residues in the CDR3. Germline V CDR1 and CDR2: KGHSH, LQKENI. The germline V and J ends were trimmed by 5 bases and 3 bases, with 8 bases remaining between them.